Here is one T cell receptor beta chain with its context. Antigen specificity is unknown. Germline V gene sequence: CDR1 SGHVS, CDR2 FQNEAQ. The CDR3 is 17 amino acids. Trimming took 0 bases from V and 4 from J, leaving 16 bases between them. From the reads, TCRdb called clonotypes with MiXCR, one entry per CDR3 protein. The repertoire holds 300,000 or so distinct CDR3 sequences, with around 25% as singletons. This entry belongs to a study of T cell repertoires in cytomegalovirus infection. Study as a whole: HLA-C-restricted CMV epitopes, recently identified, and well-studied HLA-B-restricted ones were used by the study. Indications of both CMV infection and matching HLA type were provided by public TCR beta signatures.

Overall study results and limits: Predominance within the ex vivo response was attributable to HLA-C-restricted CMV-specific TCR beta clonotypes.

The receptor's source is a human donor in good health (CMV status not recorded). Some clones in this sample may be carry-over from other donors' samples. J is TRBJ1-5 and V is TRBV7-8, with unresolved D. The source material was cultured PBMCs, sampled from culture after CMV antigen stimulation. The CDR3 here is CASSLASQTGSNQPQHF. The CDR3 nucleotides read TGTGCCAGCAGCTTAGCGTCCCAGACCGGGTCGAATCAGCCCCAGCATTTT.